The rows below give T cell receptor beta chains drawn from one sample of a study of radiotherapy plus CTLA-4 blockade in lung cancer. Assay: immunoSEQ multiplex PCR; the TCRdb copy retains only in-frame clones and omits some. The data hold about 88,000 clones, with 72% observed a single time. This specimen was peripheral blood, taken from a patient treated with radiotherapy plus ipilimumab. The receptors stem from a human donor with non-small cell lung cancer that progressed on radiotherapy plus ipilimumab. CDR3s include the opening cysteine and the closing phenylalanine or tryptophan. D genes are given only for firm matches. A clone size is listed for some rows: how often the clone was seen (once, few, many), or a class if it is expanded.

J gene,clone size,CDR3 length,V gene,D gene,CDR3 DNA,CDR3 protein
TRBJ1-1,few,12,TRBV30,-,TGTGCCTGGTCATTAGGGGCCACTGAAGCTTTCTTT,CAWSLGATEAFF
TRBJ2-5,-,20,TRBV21-1,-,TGTGCCAGCAGCTCCCGATCTCGGCTAGCGGGGGGTTCGTACCAAGAGACCCAGTACTTC,CASSSRSRLAGGSYQETQYF
TRBJ2-1,-,18,TRBV9,-,TGTGCCAGCAGCGTAGGTGGGATGGGGAACCCCTCCTACAATGAGCAGTTCTTC,CASSVGGMGNPSYNEQFF
TRBJ1-1,-,11,TRBV28,-,TGTGCCAGCACCTTCGACACTGAAGCTTTCTTT,CASTFDTEAFF
TRBJ2-1,once,14,TRBV6-5,-,TGTGCCAGCAGTTACTCGACCAGGGCTAGTGAGCAGTTCTTC,CASSYSTRASEQFF
TRBJ1-5,-,13,TRBV6-5,-,TGTGCCAGCAGTTATCTCCTTGGGCAGCCCCAGCATTTT,CASSYLLGQPQHF
TRBJ2-3,-,12,TRBV28,-,TGTGCCAGCAGTCGAGGGGGGGATACGCAGTATTTT,CASSRGGDTQYF
TRBJ1-1,-,13,TRBV19,-,TGTGCCAGTAGTCGTACGGGGGCCACTGAAGCTTTCTTT,CASSRTGATEAFF
TRBJ2-5,once,14,TRBV2,-,TGTGCCAGCACCCAAGGTATATGGCAAGAGACCCAGTACTTC,CASTQGIWQETQYF
TRBJ2-7,-,11,TRBV13,-,TGTGCCAGCAGCCTGGGTTACGAGCAGTACTTC,CASSLGYEQYF
TRBJ2-1,-,16,TRBV4-2,-,TGTGCCAGCAGCCAAGAGGACGGACTACCATACAATGAGCAGTTCTTC,CASSQEDGLPYNEQFF
TRBJ1-2,-,13,TRBV6-1,-,TGTGCCAGCACCGGGGGCGCGGGGTATGGCTACACCTTC,CASTGGAGYGYTF
TRBJ1-2,-,15,TRBV19,-,TGTGCCAGTAGTACCACAGGTGGGGTGATGATCGGCTACACCTTC,CASSTTGGVMIGYTF
TRBJ1-4,-,21,TRBV10-2,-,TGCGCCAGCAGTGAGTCAAAAGTTTTGTATCCAATCGAGTCTTTTAATGAAAAACTGTTTTTT,CASSESKVLYPIESFNEKLFF
TRBJ2-5,-,15,TRBV7-6,-,TGTGCCAGCAGCCAACGGGCGGGGACGGGAGAGACCCAGTACTTC,CASSQRAGTGETQYF
TRBJ1-2,-,12,TRBV6-5,TRBD1,TGTGCCGTACGGACAGGGGATAGAGGCTACACCTTC,CAVRTGDRGYTF
TRBJ1-3,-,15,TRBV7-6,-,TGTGCCAGCAGCTTAGCCTACAGTCCCGGAAACACCATATATTTT,CASSLAYSPGNTIYF
TRBJ1-2,-,15,TRBV6-1,-,TGTGCCAGCAGTGAAGGCGTAGGGAATAACTATGGCTACACCTTC,CASSEGVGNNYGYTF
TRBJ2-7,-,12,TRBV7-9,-,TGTGCCAGCAGCTCCACAGGGTACGAGCAGTACTTC,CASSSTGYEQYF
TRBJ2-2,-,17,TRBV4-3,-,TGCGCCAGCAGCCAAGAGTTCGCAGGAGGGAACACCGGGGAGCTGTTTTTT,CASSQEFAGGNTGELFF
TRBJ2-1,-,13,TRBV19,-,TGTGCCAGTAGTATTACGGTTTACAATGAGCAGTTCTTC,CASSITVYNEQFF
TRBJ2-1,-,15,TRBV27,-,TGTGCCAGCAGTTTATCTAGCGGAATCTACAATGAGCAGTTCTTC,CASSLSSGIYNEQFF
TRBJ1-1,few,15,TRBV4-1,TRBD1,TGCGCCAGCAGCCCCGGACAGGGAGGAGGCACTGAAGCTTTCTTT,CASSPGQGGGTEAFF
TRBJ2-1,-,13,TRBV4-3,-,TGCGCCAGCAGTCAAGGGCTGTACAATGAGCAGTTCTTC,CASSQGLYNEQFF
TRBJ2-3,-,19,TRBV11-2,TRBD2,TGTGCCAGCAGCCCCAGGGGACTAGCGGGGGGCCACGCCACAGATACGCAGTATTTT,CASSPRGLAGGHATDTQYF
TRBJ1-1,once,14,TRBV4-1,-,TGCGCCAGCAGCCAAGATCCGGTCTATGCTGAAGCTTTCTTT,CASSQDPVYAEAFF
TRBJ2-5,-,14,TRBV5-4,TRBD1,TGTGCCAGCAGCTTGGTACAGGGGGAAGAGACCCAGTACTTC,CASSLVQGEETQYF
TRBJ2-2,-,13,TRBV27,-,TGTGCCAGCAGTTTACAGTCGCCCGGGGAGCTGTTTTTT,CASSLQSPGELFF
TRBJ2-7,-,14,TRBV18,-,TGTGCCAGCTCACCATCGACAGTCTCCTACGAGCAGTACTTC,CASSPSTVSYEQYF
TRBJ2-7,few,13,TRBV29-1,TRBD1,TGCAGCGTTGAGGGACAGAAACCCTACGAGCAGTACTTC,CSVEGQKPYEQYF
TRBJ1-6,-,15,TRBV11-2,-,TGTGCCAGCAGCTTAGATGGTGGAATCAATTCACCCCTCCACTTT,CASSLDGGINSPLHF
TRBJ1-5,-,15,TRBV6-1,-,TGTGCCATTTCGAGTCCCGCAGGGTACAATCAGCCCCAGCATTTT,CAISSPAGYNQPQHF
TRBJ2-5,-,15,TRBV5-1,TRBD2,TGCGCCAGCAGCTTGGTGGGAGGGAAACAAGAGACCCAGTACTTC,CASSLVGGKQETQYF
TRBJ1-3,-,14,TRBV15,-,TGTGCCACCAGCAGAGATGCGGGGGGAAACACCATATATTTT,CATSRDAGGNTIYF
TRBJ1-4,-,15,TRBV14,-,TGTGCCAGCAGCCCACGGGGCGGGGAGGTTGAAAAACTGTTTTTT,CASSPRGGEVEKLFF
TRBJ1-3,-,15,TRBV5-1,-,TGCGCCAGCAGCTTGGATACGAGCTCTGGAAACACCATATATTTT,CASSLDTSSGNTIYF
TRBJ1-4,many,13,TRBV28,-,TGTGCCAGCAGTTCCCACGGTGGTGAAAAACTGTTTTTT,CASSSHGGEKLFF
TRBJ1-2,-,13,TRBV6-5,TRBD1,TGTGCCAGCAATGACAGGGCTGGTCGTGGCTACACCTTC,CASNDRAGRGYTF
TRBJ2-7,-,12,TRBV1,-,TGCACCGGGGGGGGGAGCTCCTACGAGCAGTACTTC,CTGGGSSYEQYF
TRBJ2-7,-,15,TRBV2,-,TGTGCCAGCAGCGGTGGGCCAGGCCGCTCCTACGAGCAGTACTTC,CASSGGPGRSYEQYF
TRBJ1-1,few,13,TRBV7-9,-,TGTGCCAGCAGCTTCCGGGGGAACACTGAAGCTTTCTTT,CASSFRGNTEAFF
TRBJ1-1,-,16,TRBV18,TRBD1,TGTGCCAGCTCATCCGGGACAGGGCAGGGAAACACTGAAGCTTTCTTT,CASSSGTGQGNTEAFF
TRBJ1-1,-,15,TRBV6-1,TRBD1,TGTGCCAGCAGTCCTCGGACAGGGGCAAGGGCTGAAGCTTTCTTT,CASSPRTGARAEAFF
TRBJ1-2,-,15,TRBV11-2,-,TGTGCCAGCAGCTTAATCCCCGGAGACAACTATGGCTACACCTTC,CASSLIPGDNYGYTF